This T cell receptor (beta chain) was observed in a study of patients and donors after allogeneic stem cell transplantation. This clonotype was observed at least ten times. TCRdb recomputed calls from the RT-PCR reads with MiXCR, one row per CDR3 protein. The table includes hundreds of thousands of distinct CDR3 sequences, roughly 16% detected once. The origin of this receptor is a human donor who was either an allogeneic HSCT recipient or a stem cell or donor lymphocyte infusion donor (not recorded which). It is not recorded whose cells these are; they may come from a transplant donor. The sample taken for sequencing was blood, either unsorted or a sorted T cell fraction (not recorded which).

CDR3 nucleotides: TGCGCCAGCAGCCTGAGCGGACCGTCCTACAATGAGCAGTTCTTC. Translating it yields CASSLSGPSYNEQFF. The V and J genes are TRBV4-1 and TRBJ2-1, with TRBD2 as a possible D gene (5 bases). Trimming took 4 bases from V and 1 from J, leaving 11 bases between them. The germline V gene encodes CDR1 MGHRA and CDR2 YSYEKL. This CDR3 contains 15 residues.